This T cell receptor (beta chain) was profiled in a study of blood T cell repertoires in COVID-19. Across the whole study: Whether acute or convalescent, the COVID-19 samples came from the United States, Italy and Spain.

Sequencing used immunoSEQ multiplex PCR; TCRdb keeps in-frame clones, though not all of them. Of 250,000 to 300,000 clones detected, 75% to 90% appear once; the ten largest clones hold about 4.3%. Trimming at V came to 6 bases and at J to 4 bases, leaving 16 bases not matched to a gene. There are 17 residues in the CDR3. Germline V CDR1 and CDR2: MNHGY, SAAAGT. The table lists this clone with a count of one. The receptor comes from a man aged 60 to 69 who had recovered from COVID-19. V is TRBV6-8 and J is TRBJ2-7; 9 bases match TRBD2. The specimen was peripheral blood. The CDR3 protein is CASRILWRRGGSYEQYF. The DNA of the CDR3 is TGTGCCAGCAGAATCCTATGGAGGCGGGGGGGCAGTTACGAGCAGTACTTC.